This T cell receptor (beta chain) was sequenced in a study of regulatory T cells in long-lasting Graves disease (dated by TCRdb to about 2021). Concerning the study at large: Antithyroid drugs had been taken for less than 3 months by newly diagnosed Graves' disease patients. TCR sequencing covered some 13 persistent and about 20 newly diagnosed Graves' disease patients, some 33 samples in total. Persistent Graves' disease patients were compared with newly diagnosed Graves' disease patients by peripheral blood TCR sequencing and RNA sequencing. The study was conducted in China and was registered as a clinical trial.

This clonotype was seen only a few times. The antigen this receptor binds is unknown. Within one base of it there is no much larger clone, and no base qualities were kept. The investigation overall reported the following: TRBV28, TRBJ1-2 and TRBJ2-5 were preferentially used in persistent disease, while TRBV20-1 and TRBJ2-1 were favored in newly diagnosed disease. Compared with newly diagnosed patients, persistent Graves' disease patients had lower TCR Shannon entropy and fewer highly expanded clones, which suggests clonal expansion. Only peripheral blood was studied, because thyroid tissue, the primary lesion, was inaccessible. The authors acknowledged the small sample size as a limitation that may reduce accuracy. Sequencing and analysis were restricted to the TCR beta chain. A larger number of public clonotypes was shared among persistent patients (approximately 3,000) than among newly diagnosed patients (roughly 1,000).

V is cut by 1 base and J by 1 base, and the space between the germline ends is 8 bases. In the germline V gene, CDR1 corresponds to SGDLS and CDR2 to YYNGEE. Inclusive of the bounding cysteine and phenylalanine, the CDR3 is 14 residues long. The DNA shown is the 42-base CDR3, in frame from base 1. Interpreted using the paper, the time point label stands for: newly diagnosed GD, antithyroid drugs for less than 3 months. RNA was extracted from PBMCs in TRIzol for both TCR sequencing and RNA sequencing. The diagnosis of Graves' disease was made according to American Thyroid Association guidelines. Recruitment of patients was carried out at an endocrinology department in Xi'an, China. From each patient, about 8.9 milliliters of peripheral blood was collected into an EDTA anticoagulant tube. Ficoll Paque Plus density gradient separation was used to isolate PBMCs, and no additional T cell sorting was done. RNA quality was checked with an Agilent 2100 Bioanalyzer and agarose gel, and concentration with a NanoDrop 2000.

Receptors were amplified or captured by multiplex PCR. The instrument was an Illumina HiSeq 4000. To build TCR beta libraries, CDR3 regions were amplified by Arm-PCR using iRepertoire HTBI primers. Gel purification was performed on PCR products prior to sequencing. Per the original workflow: A total of roughly 65 TRBV and 14 TRBJ segments were identified across samples and were used for gene usage analysis of CDR3 amino acid clonotypes. COPE and FqMerger were used to merge the filtered high-quality paired reads into contigs. BLAST was used to align contigs to the IMGT TRBV, TRBD and TRBJ reference genes, and CDR3 was defined following IMGT. Highly expanded clones were defined as clonotypes with a frequency above 0.1%. Shannon entropy served as the measure of repertoire diversity, while the Gini coefficient captured V-J evenness. Public clonotypes were defined as clonotypes shared by more than one individual. TCRdb cleaned the public reads at Q25 with fastp, built clones with MiXCR and kept in-frame beta chains. Rows are unified per CDR3 protein, each entry keeping the most common DNA and genes. The V and J calls and clone size come from TCRdb's table, not from the authors' own analysis. Within this sample are fewer than 650,000 distinct CDR3 sequences, with less than 20% of them counted one time only. Jointly, the top ten make up under 20% of the sample.

This sample was shared with a second study, whose subject was T cells in Graves' hyperthyroidism and ophthalmopathy. Per the second study: Stable Graves' hyperthyroidism was defined as no progression to ophthalmopathy during 18 months of follow-up. Hyperthyroidism patients were aged 18 to 65 years and newly diagnosed, with disease duration of less than 2 months. The study excluded patients with uncontrolled infections, other autoimmune diseases, pregnancy or lactation. Diagnoses were based on clinical symptoms, serum thyroxine and TRAb, thyroid ultrasound and orbital computed tomography. A first-round RT-PCR of the TCR CDR3 used the HTBI primer set with the Qiagen OneStep RT-PCR kit. Most expanded thyroid clonotypes (frequency above 0.001) were also detected in blood, a finding suggesting that blood repertoires may reflect thyroid immune responses. In cross-validation, a model built on a 13 V-J signature told ophthalmopathy apart from stable hyperthyroidism with 87.88% sensitivity and roughly 82% specificity, and in testing the same model reached 80%/75%. In validation, progression to ophthalmopathy was predicted by the model with about 70% sensitivity and roughly 72% specificity, a median of 6.5 months before onset. To identify distinguishing TCR V-J signatures, a discovery cohort of some 99 patients was used, comprising 40 to 45 with Graves' ophthalmopathy and around 60 with stable Graves' hyperthyroidism. Whether ophthalmopathy could be predicted prospectively was tested in an independent validation cohort made up of under 20 hyperthyroidism patients plus 17 patients who later progressed to ophthalmopathy. The 75 to 100 discovery patients were divided at random into training and test sets in a 7:3 ratio. In about 6 Graves' hyperthyroidism patients, the study also compared T-cell repertoires from thyroid tissue with T-cell repertoires from blood. Following sampling, methimazole starting at 30 mg daily was given to hyperthyroidism patients, and high-dose intravenous methylprednisolone was given to ophthalmopathy patients. Libraries were constructed in a second round of multiplex PCR, after which size selection and purification were performed. The libraries were sequenced on an Illumina HiSeq2000 using paired-end 100 bp reads. SOAPnuke was used to process the raw data, with reads discarded if the reads contained adapters or uncalled bases, had a mean Phred below 15, or lacked an exact constant-primer or identifier match. High-quality paired reads were merged with COPE v1.2.5, and unique nucleotide sequences were defined as clonotypes. Clonotypes were aligned to IMGT TRBV, TRBD and TRBJ reference segments using MiTCR v1.1. Only V-J combinations with frequency above 0.0001, covering 99% to 99.2% of repertoires, were analysed. A TCS score was defined as the ratio between F50 (clonal expansion) and ExV (chaos), using BLOSUM62-based TCRdist between CDR3 peptides within each V-J. Welch's t-statistics and random forest reduced around 510 V-J features to roughly 13, which were used in a naive Bayes classifier (R e1071). Sample size was not statistically predetermined, and blinding of investigators to group allocation was not performed. The paper reports TCR Vbeta CDR3 sequencing of over 120 peripheral blood samples: over 40 ophthalmopathy, under 80 hyperthyroidism and some 17 progressor patients.

The clonotype comes from a woman aged 25 to 39 with Graves disease. Donor details come from another sample of the same person, matched by shared clones. The chain is made from TRBV9 and TRBJ1-2; there is no confident call for the D gene. Here the sequenced sample was peripheral blood mononuclear cells (PBMCs), taken at new diagnosis, from a patient treated with antithyroid drugs. The DNA reads TGTGCCAGCAGCGTACCCGGAAATAACTATGGCTACACCTTC. It codes for CASSVPGNNYGYTF.